A selection of T cell receptor beta chains follows, all from one sample in a study of Graves' ophthalmopathy and Graves' hyperthyroidism. TCRdb called the multiplex PCR reads again in MiXCR, with one record for every CDR3 protein. The sample carries hundreds of thousands of distinct CDR3 sequences, 21% recorded once. Sequencing was carried out using peripheral blood. Receptors originate from a woman in her late teens or twenties with stable Graves' hyperthyroidism. Both conserved end residues are part of each CDR3. The order of the fields is clone size, D gene, J gene, V gene, CDR3 DNA, CDR3 protein. D genes are given only for firm matches. Clone size is given for some rows only: seen once, a few or many times, or a class if the clone is expanded.

size: once
D: TRBD2
J: TRBJ2-7
V: TRBV20-1
DNA: TGCAGTGCTCTAGCGGGAGGGCTCTCCTCCTACGATCAGTACTTC
CDR3: CSALAGGLSSYDQYF

size: many
D: .
J: TRBJ2-7
V: TRBV20-1
DNA: TGCAGTGCTAGTAGGGGATTGACCTACGAGCAGTACTTC
CDR3: CSASRGLTYEQYF

size: many
D: .
J: TRBJ2-7
V: TRBV18
DNA: TGTGCCAGCTCCCAGGAGACAGGCCCTACCTACGAGCAGTACTTC
CDR3: CASSQETGPTYEQYF

size: many
D: TRBD2
J: TRBJ2-7
V: TRBV7-2
DNA: TGTGCCAGCAGCCCCTCGGGAGCGGGGGGCTCCTACGAGCAGTACTTC
CDR3: CASSPSGAGGSYEQYF

size: few
D: TRBD1
J: TRBJ1-2
V: TRBV11-2
DNA: TGTGCCAGCAGCGAATACTCCGACAGGGGGCGCGATGGCTACACCTTC
CDR3: CASSEYSDRGRDGYTF

size: many
D: .
J: TRBJ2-5
V: TRBV25-1
DNA: TGTGCCAGCAGCCCTAGGGGCAGCCAAGAGACCCAGTACTTC
CDR3: CASSPRGSQETQYF

size: many
D: .
J: TRBJ2-7
V: TRBV11-2
DNA: TGTGCCAGCACCATCTCGGGTGTCTACGAGCAGTACTTC
CDR3: CASTISGVYEQYF

size: few
D: .
J: TRBJ1-2
V: TRBV12-3/TRBV12-4
DNA: TGTGCCAGCAGTCTTCGACAGGAGACACATGGCTACACCTTC
CDR3: CASSLRQETHGYTF

size: .
D: .
J: TRBJ2-2
V: TRBV29-1
DNA: TGCAGCTCACTCTCCGTTGCCGGGGAGCTGTTTTTT
CDR3: CSSLSVAGELFF

size: many
D: TRBD1
J: TRBJ2-7
V: TRBV29-1
DNA: TGCAGCGTCCAGCAGGGGGCGTACGAGCAGTACTTC
CDR3: CSVQQGAYEQYF

size: once
D: .
J: TRBJ2-5
V: TRBV6-2/TRBV6-3
DNA: TGTGCCAGCAGCCGGACCGGGCAACAAGAGACCCAGTACTTC
CDR3: CASSRTGQQETQYF

size: many
D: TRBD2
J: TRBJ2-7
V: TRBV6-1
DNA: TGTGCCAGCATTCTAGCGGGAGAGGGCGAGCAGTACTTC
CDR3: CASILAGEGEQYF

size: .
D: .
J: TRBJ2-5
V: TRBV6-1
DNA: TGTGCCAGCACGGCAGGGGCTAAAGAGACCCAGTACTTC
CDR3: CASTAGAKETQYF

size: many
D: TRBD1
J: TRBJ1-1
V: TRBV5-1
DNA: TGCGCCAGCAGCCCCAGGACAGGGTTGCACACTGAAGCTTTCTTT
CDR3: CASSPRTGLHTEAFF

size: many
D: TRBD1
J: TRBJ1-2
V: TRBV29-1
DNA: TGCAGCGTCGGACAGGGGGCGACTGGCTACACCTTC
CDR3: CSVGQGATGYTF

size: many
D: TRBD1
J: TRBJ2-5
V: TRBV29-1
DNA: TGCAGCGTTGATGGGACAGGGGGTGGGGAGACCCAGTACTTC
CDR3: CSVDGTGGGETQYF

size: many
D: .
J: TRBJ2-7
V: TRBV7-9
DNA: TGTGCCAGCAGCTTAGTACTAGCCCCCTACGAGCAGTACTTC
CDR3: CASSLVLAPYEQYF

size: many
D: .
J: TRBJ2-7
V: TRBV6-2/TRBV6-3
DNA: TGTGCCAGCAGTTCCCCCGGGGAGGGCCCGAGGGGGGAGCAGTACTTC
CDR3: CASSSPGEGPRGEQYF

size: .
D: TRBD1
J: TRBJ2-3
V: TRBV4-1
DNA: TGCGCCAGCAGCTCCCGGGACAGGCCAGGAAATACGCAGTATTTT
CDR3: CASSSRDRPGNTQYF

size: .
D: .
J: TRBJ1-1
V: TRBV3-1
DNA: TGTGCCAGCAGCCAAGATCTCGCAGGACCCCGGGGGGCTTTCTTT
CDR3: CASSQDLAGPRGAFF

size: many
D: TRBD1
J: TRBJ1-2
V: TRBV5-1
DNA: TGCGCCAGCAGCTTAACAGGGGTCTATGGCTGCACCTTC
CDR3: CASSLTGVYGCTF

size: many
D: .
J: TRBJ2-2
V: TRBV6-1
DNA: TGTGCCAGCACCAAGGATCAGGGCTCCGGGGAGCTGTTTTTT
CDR3: CASTKDQGSGELFF

size: .
D: .
J: TRBJ2-5
V: TRBV28
DNA: TGTGCCAGCAGTTTCGCGGGTGGAGGGGAGACCCAGTACTTC
CDR3: CASSFAGGGETQYF

size: many
D: .
J: TRBJ2-7
V: TRBV27
DNA: TGTGCCAGCAGTTTAGCTGGAGTGACGACCGAGCAGTACTTC
CDR3: CASSLAGVTTEQYF

size: many
D: TRBD1
J: TRBJ2-2
V: TRBV24-1
DNA: TGTGCCACCAGTGATTCCAGGGGGCCGGACACCGGGGAGCTGTTTTTT
CDR3: CATSDSRGPDTGELFF

size: many
D: .
J: TRBJ2-7
V: TRBV18
DNA: TGTGCCAGCTCACCCGTAGGCTCCTACGAGCAGTACTTC
CDR3: CASSPVGSYEQYF

size: many
D: .
J: TRBJ2-7
V: TRBV29-1
DNA: TGCAGCGTTGGCCGAGGGTCAGAGGCCTACGAGCAGTACTTC
CDR3: CSVGRGSEAYEQYF

size: many
D: .
J: TRBJ1-1
V: TRBV12-3/TRBV12-4
DNA: TGTGCCAGCAGTTTTGACATGCGGACTTTCTTT
CDR3: CASSFDMRTFF

size: .
D: .
J: TRBJ1-2
V: TRBV2
DNA: TGTGCCAGCAGAATAACAGGAAGTAACTATGGCTACACCTTC
CDR3: CASRITGSNYGYTF

size: few
D: TRBD1
J: TRBJ2-7
V: TRBV5-5
DNA: TGTGCCAGCACGCGGGACAGGGGTTTCGAGCAGTACTTC
CDR3: CASTRDRGFEQYF

size: few
D: .
J: TRBJ2-4
V: TRBV20-1
DNA: TGCAGTGCTAGTGGAGCGGGCGACCGACAGTACTTC
CDR3: CSASGAGDRQYF

size: .
D: .
J: TRBJ2-2
V: TRBV9
DNA: TGTGCCAGCAGCGTAGACACCGGGAACACCGGGGAGCTGTTTTTT
CDR3: CASSVDTGNTGELFF

size: many
D: .
J: TRBJ2-7
V: TRBV12-3/TRBV12-4
DNA: TGTGCCAGCAGTTTAGCGGGGGGGCGTGAGCAGTACTTC
CDR3: CASSLAGGREQYF

size: .
D: .
J: TRBJ2-7
V: TRBV5-5
DNA: TGTGCCAGCAGCTTCTCTGGGAACAACTACGAGCAGTACTTC
CDR3: CASSFSGNNYEQYF

size: many
D: TRBD2
J: TRBJ2-2
V: TRBV24-1
DNA: TGTGCCACCAGTGCCGGACGCGGGGGGGAGATCGGCACCGGGGAGCTGTTTTTT
CDR3: CATSAGRGGEIGTGELFF

size: many
D: .
J: TRBJ1-1
V: TRBV12-3/TRBV12-4
DNA: TGTGCCAGCTCCCCGGGACGGTTGAACACTGAAGCTTTCTTT
CDR3: CASSPGRLNTEAFF

size: .
D: .
J: TRBJ1-1
V: TRBV18
DNA: TGTGCCAGCTCACCTTGGCAGGGGCGGGGAACTGAAGCTTTCTTT
CDR3: CASSPWQGRGTEAFF

size: many
D: .
J: TRBJ1-6
V: TRBV6-1
DNA: TGTGCCAGCAGTGATTTGGAGGGCTCTAATTCACCCCTCCACTTT
CDR3: CASSDLEGSNSPLHF

size: once
D: .
J: TRBJ2-5
V: TRBV5-1
DNA: TGCGCCAGCAGCCCCCAGGCTGGGGAAAAGACCCAGTACTTC
CDR3: CASSPQAGEKTQYF

size: many
D: .
J: TRBJ1-1
V: TRBV30
DNA: TGTGCGCAGCAAACGGGTGCTGAAGCTTTCTTT
CDR3: CAQQTGAEAFF

size: many
D: .
J: TRBJ2-7
V: TRBV20-1
DNA: TGCAGTGCTAGAGGTGGGGGGACCGCCTACGAGCAGTACTTC
CDR3: CSARGGGTAYEQYF

size: many
D: TRBD1
J: TRBJ1-2
V: TRBV18
DNA: TGTGCCAGCTCACCCCCAGGGGGCCTGACTAACTATGGCTACACCTTC
CDR3: CASSPPGGLTNYGYTF

size: many
D: .
J: TRBJ2-5
V: TRBV20-1
DNA: TGCAGTGCCCAAGGGGGTGAGACCCAGTACTTC
CDR3: CSAQGGETQYF

size: .
D: .
J: TRBJ2-2
V: TRBV11-2
DNA: TGTGCCAGCAGCTTAGTCAGACCCACCGGGGAGCTGTTTTTT
CDR3: CASSLVRPTGELFF

size: many
D: .
J: TRBJ1-5
V: TRBV20-1
DNA: TGCAGTGCTAGGTTCGGCCAGCCCCAGCATTTT
CDR3: CSARFGQPQHF

size: .
D: TRBD2
J: TRBJ2-5
V: TRBV28
DNA: TGTGCCAGCAGCACTAGCGGGGCCCAAGAGACCCAGTACTTC
CDR3: CASSTSGAQETQYF

size: many
D: .
J: TRBJ1-2
V: TRBV20-1
DNA: TGCAGTGCGGGGGACGATGGATTCTATGGCTACACCTTC
CDR3: CSAGDDGFYGYTF

size: .
D: .
J: TRBJ2-5
V: TRBV7-2
DNA: TGTGCCAGCAGCTACCCAGGTCCAGCGGGCGAGACCCAGTACTTC
CDR3: CASSYPGPAGETQYF

size: many
D: TRBD1
J: TRBJ1-5
V: TRBV4-1
DNA: TGCGCCAGCAGCCAGACAGGGTTTGTGGGCAATCAGCCCCAGCATTTT
CDR3: CASSQTGFVGNQPQHF

size: many
D: TRBD1
J: TRBJ2-5
V: TRBV4-1
DNA: TGCGCCAGCAGCCAAGGGACAGGCGCCGAGACCCAGTACTTC
CDR3: CASSQGTGAETQYF

size: many
D: TRBD1
J: TRBJ2-7
V: TRBV29-1
DNA: TGCAGCGTTGAGGCAGGGGGCAGGGACGAGCAGTACTTC
CDR3: CSVEAGGRDEQYF

size: few
D: TRBD1
J: TRBJ1-5
V: TRBV6-1
DNA: TGTGCCAGCAGAACAGGGGCCGGGGGCAATCAGCCCCAGCATTTT
CDR3: CASRTGAGGNQPQHF

size: few
D: TRBD2
J: TRBJ2-7
V: TRBV19
DNA: TGTGCCAGTAGTACGAAGTCACTAGCGGCCTACGAGCAGTACTTC
CDR3: CASSTKSLAAYEQYF

size: .
D: .
J: TRBJ2-4
V: TRBV15
DNA: TGTGCCACCAGCAGACAAAACATTCAGTACTTC
CDR3: CATSRQNIQYF

size: many
D: .
J: TRBJ2-7
V: TRBV4-2
DNA: TGTGCCAGCAGCCAAGTCCAGGGATCAGACTACGAGCAGTACTTC
CDR3: CASSQVQGSDYEQYF

size: many
D: TRBD1
J: TRBJ1-2
V: TRBV7-8
DNA: TGTGCCAGCAGCCCCCGGACAGGGGAGAAGTATGGCTACACCTTC
CDR3: CASSPRTGEKYGYTF

size: many
D: .
J: TRBJ1-2
V: TRBV4-2
DNA: TGTGCCAGCAGCCCAGGTAGAGGCAGAGAATATGGCTACACCTTC
CDR3: CASSPGRGREYGYTF

size: many
D: TRBD1
J: TRBJ1-3
V: TRBV13
DNA: TGTGCCAGCAGCCACAGGGGCATCTCTGGAAACACCATATATTTT
CDR3: CASSHRGISGNTIYF

size: few
D: TRBD1
J: TRBJ2-4
V: TRBV30
DNA: TGTGCCTGGAGTAGAACAGGGGGATTCGCCAAAAACATTAAGTACTTC
CDR3: CAWSRTGGFAKNIKYF

size: .
D: TRBD1
J: TRBJ2-7
V: TRBV7-8
DNA: TGTGCCAGCAGCTTCAGAGAGACAGGGCCCTACGAGCAGTACTTC
CDR3: CASSFRETGPYEQYF